This T cell receptor beta chain was observed in a study of blood T cell repertoires in COVID-19. TCRdb's copy holds only in-frame clones and misses some; the assay was immunoSEQ multiplex PCR. In the table there are 160,000 or so clones, about 80% of which are singletons. The CDR3 spans 14 residues. Per the germline V gene, CDR1 is MDHEN and CDR2 is SYDVKM. The V end lost 2 bases, the J end lost 6 bases, and 13 bases lay between the germline ends. The clonotype was recovered from a man aged 55-75 years with acute or convalescent COVID-19. The sample comprised peripheral blood. The chain uses TRBV28 and TRBJ1-2; D possibly corresponds to TRBD1 (6 bases). The CDR3 loop reads CASSLITGRNGYTF. Written as DNA, the CDR3 is TGTGCCAGCAGTTTAATCACAGGGAGAAATGGCTACACCTTC.